Below, 16 T cell receptor beta chains from the same sample are listed, as sequenced in a study of tumor-infiltrating lymphocytes in primary liver carcinoma. Unsorted whole blood supplied the RNA, and germline DNA was extracted too. From 450 to 600 ng total RNA, TCR beta cDNA was generated with a primer in the constant region. Construction of TCR beta libraries relied on three successive nested multiplex PCR rounds employing slightly modified ARM-PCR. Investigators reported that the first two PCR rounds, at approximately 11 cycles each, used TRBV1-TRBV30 forward primers with a C-beta reverse primer. TCRdb redid the calling of the multiplex PCR reads with MiXCR, one entry per CDR3 protein. The profile shows 250,000 to 350,000 distinct CDR3 sequences, almost 60% of them singletons. Sequenced input: peripheral blood. These receptors all stem from a woman younger than 45 with primary liver carcinoma and hepatitis B virus infection.

Notes on this clonotype: One base away lies a much larger clone, so this may be a sequencing read error. V and J are TRBV12-3 or TRBV12-4 and TRBJ1-3; 7 positions match TRBD1. With 6 bases clipped from V and 0 bases from J, the junction kept 2 bases outside the gene matches. CDR3 length equals 14 residues. The CDR3: CASRTGYSGNTIYF. Here the CDR3 DNA reads TGTGCCAGCAGGACAGGGTACTCTGGAAACACCATATATTTT.

The V and J genes are TRBV7-9 and TRBJ1-1; no firm D call. With 3 bases removed from V and 1 base from J, the gap between germline ends came to 12 bases. Germline V CDR1 and CDR2: SEHNR, FQNEAQ (reference sequence). The CDR3 has 15 residues. The chain's CDR3 is CASSFGAGENTEAFF. The CDR3 region has the DNA TGTGCCAGCAGCTTTGGAGCGGGCGAGAACACTGAAGCTTTCTTT.

This clonotype has a count of ten or more. The chain has TRBV29-1 and TRBJ2-3, with 10 bases identical to TRBD2. The CDR3 is 16 residues long. The germline V gene encodes CDR1 SQVTM and CDR2 ANQGSEA. V was clipped by 7 bases and J by 2 bases; unmatched bases: 12. The CDR3 DNA reads as TGCAGCGCCGGAGGGGGACTAGCGATCAACACAGATACGCAGTATTTT. This encodes CSAGGGLAINTDTQYF.

The sample holds a few counts of this clonotype. This chain connects TRBV7-8 to TRBJ1-2, with D unclear. CDR1 and CDR2 (germline): SGHVS, FQNEAQ. The CDR3 runs to 12 residues. The V gene lost 4 bases and the J gene lost 4 bases, with 7 bases spanning the gap. CDR3 sequence (DNA): TGTGCCAGCAGCTCGCTAACCTATGGCTACACCTTC. Translated, it gives CASSSLTYGYTF.

As for this clonotype: A much larger clone lies one base from this, so it may be a read error. This sequence joins TRBV29-1 and TRBJ2-1; D possibly uses TRBD1 or TRBD2 (5 bases each). The CDR3 is 19 residues long. Per germline, CDR1 SQVTM and CDR2 ANQGSEA. The DNA for the CDR3 is TGCAGCGTTGAGGCCGGGACCGACTCCTTAACTAGACAACGGAATGAGCGGTTCTTC. This encodes CSVEAGTDSLTRQRNERFF.

Concerning this clonotype itself: The junction differs from germline at one of its ends, possibly a read error. The chain carries TRBV4-3 and TRBJ2-6; D may be TRBD1 (6 bases). The V gene's germline CDR1 is LGHNA and CDR2 YSLEER. This CDR3 is 16 amino acids long. CDR3: CASNQTGNAGANVPTF. The CDR3 nucleotides read TGCGCCAGCAACCAAACAGGGAATGCTGGGGCCAACGTCCCGACTTTC.

Points on this clonotype: A much larger clone differs from this one at a single base, so this may be a read error. The gene calls are TRBV4-2 and TRBJ2-1; D is ambiguous. The CDR3 sequence is 16 residues long. Germline V CDR1 and CDR2: LGHNA, YNFKEQ. Trimming shortened V by 4 bases and J by 3 bases, and 16 bases separated the two germline ends. CDR3 bases: TGTGCCAGCAGCCTAGATGGCTTCGGCTACTACAATGAGCAGTTCTTC. Protein sequence: CASSLDGFGYYNEQFF.

To note about this clonotype: Mismatch with germline at one junction end may stem from a read error. V usage is TRBV5-5 and J usage is TRBJ2-5; 8 nucleotides align to TRBD2. The CDR3 is 16 amino acids. Germline CDR1 is SGHKS and CDR2 is YYEKEE (reference sequence). CDR3 coding DNA: TGTGTCAGCAGCTTGACCCCCCTAGCGGGTGAAGAGACCCAGTACTTC. It yields the protein CVSSLTPLAGEETQYF. Using reference TRBV5-5 and TRBJ2-5 for the parts outside the CDR3, the full variable domain is DAGVTQSPTHLIKTRGQQVTLRCSPISGHKSVSWYQQVLGQGPQFIFQYYEKEERGRGNFPDRFSARQFPNYSSELNVNALLLGDSALYLCVSSLTPLAGEETQYFGPGTRLLVL.

As to this clonotype: A much larger clone lies a single base off, so this may be a read error. The genes are TRBV29-1 and TRBJ2-1; D possibly corresponds to TRBD2 (5 bases). CDR1 SQVTM and CDR2 ANQGSEA come from the germline V gene. The CDR3 spans 12 residues. CDR3 sequence: CSIEGTRPEQFF. The CDR3 region has the DNA TGCAGCATTGAAGGTACTAGGCCTGAGCAGTTCTTC.

This clonotype was picked up a small number of times. The V gene is TRBV4-2, the J gene TRBJ1-2; TRBD1 matches at 7 bases. J was trimmed by 2 bases and V by 1 base; bases with no gene match: 7. Germline V lookup: CDR1 LGHNA, CDR2 YNFKEQ. The CDR3 sequence is 16 residues long. CDR3 in amino acids: CASSQVSGDSNYGYTF. The CDR3 DNA is TGTGCCAGCAGCCAAGTGTCCGGGGACAGCAACTATGGCTACACCTTC.

In regard to this clonotype: A much larger clone lies a single base off, so this may be a read error. The chain is built from TRBV6-2 or TRBV6-3 and TRBJ2-7; the D gene could be TRBD1 or TRBD2 (6 bases each). CDR3 size: 13 residues. V shed 2 bases and J shed 6 bases, with 11 bases lying between them. Germline V gives CDR1 MNHEY, CDR2 SVGEGT. Here the CDR3 DNA reads TGTGCCAGCAGTTACAGGGGGACTTGCGAGCAGTACTTC. Amino acid sequence: CASSYRGTCEQYF.

The rearrangement links TRBV28 to TRBJ2-5, with unresolved D. The CDR3 loop spans 13 amino acids. Looked up from germline, CDR1 is MDHEN and CDR2 is SYDVKM. Trimming cost V 6 bases and J 4 bases, with 12 bases left between them. CDR3 coding DNA: TGTGCCAGCAGATCTGACTCGAGAGAGACCCAGTACTTC. Translating it yields CASRSDSRETQYF.

Concerning this clonotype itself: At one end, the junction sequence differs from germline, possibly due to a read error. This chain joins TRBV11-2 and TRBJ2-2; D may match TRBD1 or TRBD2 (6 bases each). Germline CDR1 and CDR2: SGHAT and FQNNGV. CDR3 length: 17 amino acids. The CDR3 spells CASSLVLGSGATGELFF. CDR3 coding DNA: TGTGCCAGCAGCTTAGTCCTAGGGTCGGGGGCCACCGGGGAGCTGTTTTTC.

This chain links TRBV4-1 with TRBJ1-1; D possibly corresponds to TRBD1 (5 bases). This CDR3 has 14 amino acids. Per germline, CDR1 MGHRA and CDR2 YSYEKL. Deletions cut 0 bases from V and 4 bases from J, with 9 bases between. The CDR3: CASSQDIRGTEAFF. The CDR3 DNA sequence: TGCGCCAGCAGCCAAGATATTAGGGGCACTGAAGCTTTCTTT.

The chain employs TRBV5-1 and TRBJ2-1; 10 nucleotides match TRBD2. CDR3 length: 13 residues. With 8 bases clipped from V and 7 bases from J, the junction kept 6 bases outside the gene matches. The germline CDR1 and CDR2 sequences are SGHRS and YFSETQ. CDR3 coding DNA: TGCGCCAGTAAGGGACTAGCGATGAATGAGCAGTTCTTC. It yields the protein CASKGLAMNEQFF.

Regarding this clonotype: Possible read error: a much larger clone is one base away. V and J are TRBV6-5 and TRBJ2-2, with 9 bases aligning to TRBD1. CDR1 is MNHEY and CDR2 is SVGAGI in the germline V gene. V was clipped by 10 bases and J by 6 bases; unmatched bases: 6. The CDR3 has 13 residues. CDR3 DNA: TGTGCCAACAGCCGGACAGGGGCCGGGGAGCTGTTTTTT. Encoded protein: CANSRTGAGELFF.